These 7 T cell receptor beta chains came from one sample sequenced in a study of blood T cells in healthy people across ages. Through a sample-barcoded 5' primer and a J-beta primer mix, a second PCR was run for roughly 6 to 12 cycles. TCRdb processed the 5' RACE reads anew with MiXCR; each CDR3 protein has one entry. The sample holds about 1.4 million distinct CDR3 sequences, roughly 64% seen once. What was sequenced was blood. The source of these receptors is a man younger than 30 in good health.

This chain uses TRBV28 with TRBJ2-5; D may match TRBD1 or TRBD2 (5 bases each). Germline assignment: CDR1 MDHEN and CDR2 SYDVKM. The germline V and J ends were trimmed by 1 base and 11 bases, with 17 bases remaining between them. The CDR3 runs 14 residues. As DNA, the CDR3 is TGTGCCAGCAGTTTATCGCCAGGGAGAGATGAGCAGTACTTC. It yields the protein CASSLSPGRDEQYF.

The V call is TRBV29-1, the J call TRBJ2-1; D gene unclear. Trimming pared 4 bases from V and 0 bases from J, leaving 7 bases between. Per germline, CDR1 SQVTM and CDR2 ANQGSEA. This CDR3 is 13 amino acids long. In DNA form, the CDR3 reads TGCAGCGTTGGGTCTAGCTCCTACAATGAGCAGTTCTTC. Translated, it gives CSVGSSSYNEQFF.

This clonotype was counted between two and nine times. This rearrangement joins TRBV4-2 to TRBJ2-4; weak D call: TRBD2 (5 bases). V shed 5 bases and J shed 8 bases, with 13 bases lying between them. The CDR3 contains 13 residues. Germline assignment: CDR1 LGHNA and CDR2 YNFKEQ. The CDR3 reads CASSAVGVDIQYF. The DNA for the CDR3 is TGTGCCAGCAGCGCGGTCGGGGTTGACATTCAGTACTTC.

The genes are TRBV29-1 and TRBJ1-1, with D hard to call. Germline values: CDR1 SQVTM, CDR2 ANQGSEA. The CDR3 is made up of 11 amino acids. Trimming shortened V by 7 bases and J by 1 base, and 7 bases separated the two germline ends. This chain's CDR3 is CSGRRNTEAFF. In DNA form, the CDR3 reads TGCAGCGGCAGGAGGAACACTGAAGCTTTCTTT.

This clonotype was recorded a few times. The chain is built from TRBV20-1 and TRBJ2-1, with D perhaps matching TRBD2 (5 bases). The V and J ends lost 4 bases and 3 bases respectively, with 10 bases between them. This CDR3 comprises 13 residues. CDR1 and CDR2 from the germline V gene are DFQATT and SNEGSKA (reference sequence). CDR3 coding DNA: TGCAGTGCTACCCAGACTAACTACAATGAGCAGTTCTTC. This gives the protein CSATQTNYNEQFF.

The chain recombines TRBV20-1 with TRBJ1-6, with D possibly matching TRBD1 (6 bases). Germline V gives CDR1 DFQATT, CDR2 SNEGSKA (reference sequence). The CDR3 sequence is 14 residues long. V lost 6 bases, J lost 8 bases, and 17 bases lay in between. CDR3 DNA sequence: TGCAGTGCGCAGGGAAGGGGGGGTGATTCACCCCTCCACTTT. This codes for CSAQGRGGDSPLHF.

The chain is built from TRBV5-1 and TRBJ1-4; possible D gene TRBD1, 6 bases. The length of the CDR3 is 15 residues. The V end lost 3 bases, the J end lost 6 bases, and 15 bases lay between the germline ends. The germline V gene has CDR1 SGHRS and CDR2 YFSETQ. The DNA of the CDR3 is TGCGCCAGCAGCTCGGCGGGGGGCGAAGATGAAAAACTGTTTTTT. It codes for CASSSAGGEDEKLFF.